Presented here are 14 T cell receptor beta chains from one specimen sequenced in a study of beta chain features in type 1 diabetes. These receptors have no identified antigens. Study-wide results and caveats: Moderate but significant shortening of TCRB CDR3s was recorded in all four CD4+ subsets from Type 1 diabetes patients.

All of the isolated RNA was reverse transcribed, so expressed TCRB transcripts were sequenced. Generated by immunoSEQ multiplex PCR, the TCRdb table keeps only in-frame clones and is missing some. The sample carries around 360,000 clones, 10% to 15% recorded once. Sequencing was carried out using naive CD4+ T cells from blood. Source of these receptors: a woman younger than 30 with type 1 diabetes.

This clone was detected a few times. The chain employs TRBV27 and TRBJ1-2; D remains unclear. Germline loops: CDR1 MNHEY, CDR2 SMNVEV (reference sequence). The CDR3 is made up of 14 amino acids. The germline V and J ends were trimmed by 0 bases and 4 bases, with 9 bases remaining between them. The CDR3 sequence: CASSLSSRVYGYTF. The CDR3 nucleotides read TGTGCCAGCAGTTTATCATCCCGAGTCTATGGCTACACCTTC.

In this sample, this clone turned up a few times. The chain couples TRBV12-5 to TRBJ2-1, with 10 nucleotides matching TRBD2. CDR1 LGHNT and CDR2 FRNRAP come from the germline V gene. This CDR3 is 15 amino acids long. Trimming at V came to 9 bases and at J to 4 bases, leaving 9 bases not matched to a gene. The CDR3 spells CARGRLAGLYNEQFF. The CDR3 DNA follows: TGTGCTAGGGGCAGACTAGCGGGTCTTTACAATGAGCAGTTCTTC.

This clone was found a few times. This sequence joins TRBV30 and TRBJ1-5; no firm D call. V lost 2 bases and J lost 5, with 10 bases in between. The germline CDR1 and CDR2 sequences are GTSNPN and SVGIG (reference sequence). This CDR3 region has 13 residues. This CDR3 is CAWSNGIHQPQHF. The CDR3 DNA sequence: TGTGCCTGGAGTAACGGGATCCATCAGCCCCAGCATTTT.

This clone appeared a few times. The chain is built from TRBV7-2 and TRBJ2-7, with D perhaps matching TRBD2 (5 bases). The germline V and J ends were trimmed by 4 bases and 3 bases, with 19 bases remaining between them. CDR1 SGHTA and CDR2 FQGNSA come from the germline V gene. The CDR3 spans 16 residues. The DNA for the CDR3 is TGTGCCAGCAGCTCAAATCAGCGAGGGCCCATCTACGAGCAGTACTTC. Amino acid sequence: CASSSNQRGPIYEQYF. Supplemented by reference TRBV7-2 and TRBJ2-7, the full variable domain reads GAGVSQSPSNKVTEKGKDVELRCDPISGHTALYWYRQSLGQGLEFLIYFQGNSAPDKSGLPSDRFSAERTGGSVSTLTIQRTQQEDSAVYLCASSSNQRGPIYEQYFGPGTRLTVT.

This clone was seen a handful of times. The genes are TRBV11-2 and TRBJ1-1; no clear D gene. This CDR3 comprises 15 residues. V was trimmed by 2 bases and J by 0 bases, leaving 10 bases between them. The germline gives CDR1 SGHAT, CDR2 FQNNGV. Written as DNA, the CDR3 is TGTGCCAGCAGCTTATTCGCGGGGTTGAACACTGAAGCTTTCTTT. Protein product: CASSLFAGLNTEAFF.

The chain joins TRBV7-3 to TRBJ2-3, with 8 bases aligning to TRBD1. Germline trimming cut 6 bases from V and 5 bases from J; bases unmatched to any gene: 10. Germline assignment: CDR1 SGHTA and CDR2 FQGTGA. The CDR3 covers 15 residues. CDR3 sequence reads: CASSPARGRGDTQYF. In DNA, the CDR3 is TGTGCCAGCAGTCCGGCCAGGGGGCGCGGAGATACGCAGTATTTT.

The rearrangement links TRBV25-1 to TRBJ2-7; weak D call: TRBD2 (7 bases). Deletions cut 6 bases from V and 2 bases from J, with 11 bases between. In germline, CDR1 is MGHDK, CDR2 SYGVNS. The CDR3 has 13 residues. The CDR3 nucleotides are TGTGCCAGCAGAAAAGGGGGGGCCTACGAGCAGTACTTC. As protein: CASRKGGAYEQYF.

V gene TRBV30 combines with J gene TRBJ2-7; TRBD2 agrees at 10 bases. The germline CDR1 and CDR2 sequences are GTSNPN and SVGIG (reference sequence). The V gene end was trimmed by 6 bases and the J gene end by 7 bases; junction bases not matched to a gene: 18. The CDR3 has 16 residues. The CDR3 bases are TGTGCCTGCCCGAAAACTCTAGCGGGAGTCCTGGGAGAGCAGTACTTC. Protein: CACPKTLAGVLGEQYF. The full variable domain, with the rest looked up from reference TRBV30 and TRBJ2-7, is SQTIHQWPATLVQPVGSPLSLECTVEGTSNPNLYWYRQAAGRGLQLLFYSVGIGQISSEVPQNLSASRPQDRQFILSSKKLLLSDSGFYLCACPKTLAGVLGEQYFGPGTRLTVT.

This clone was picked up a small number of times. V is TRBV5-1 and J is TRBJ2-5, with 11 nucleotides matching TRBD1. V dropped 4 bases and J dropped 2; count of bases not matched to a gene: 7. The CDR3 is 16 amino acids. Germline assignment: CDR1 SGHRS and CDR2 YFSETQ. The CDR3 loop is CASSPLGQGDQETQYF. The CDR3 bases are TGCGCCAGCAGCCCCCTGGGACAGGGGGATCAAGAGACCCAGTACTTC. The full variable domain, its missing parts supplied by reference TRBV5-1 and TRBJ2-5, is KAGVTQTPRYLIKTRGQQVTLSCSPISGHRSVSWYQQTPGQGLQFLFEYFSETQRNKGNFPGRFSGRQFSNSRSEMNVSTLELGDSALYLCASSPLGQGDQETQYFGPGTRLLVL.

The V call is TRBV5-6, the J call TRBJ2-7; perhaps TRBD1 as D (6 bases). V was trimmed by 4 bases and J by 0 bases, leaving 14 bases between them. Germline CDR1 SGHDT, CDR2 YYEEEE. This CDR3 is built from 15 residues. The CDR3 coding sequence is TGTGCCAGCAGCGAGGGGGTGACAGTCTCCTACGAGCAGTACTTC. Translated: CASSEGVTVSYEQYF.

The rearrangement joins TRBV28 to TRBJ2-3; perhaps TRBD2 as D (5 bases). The CDR3 consists of 13 residues. The V and J ends lost 6 bases and 1 base respectively, with 8 bases between them. Germline-derived CDR1 and CDR2 are MDHEN and SYDVKM. CDR3 DNA: TGTGCCAGCAGGCCCGGGGGCACAGATACGCAGTATTTT. It codes for CASRPGGTDTQYF.

Only a few counts were recorded for this clone. V is TRBV2 and J is TRBJ2-5; the D is unclear. The CDR3 is 11 amino acids. Trimming stripped 2 bases from V and 5 bases from J, with 3 bases between. Germline CDR1 is SNHLY and CDR2 is FYNNEI. Written as DNA, the CDR3 is TGTGCCAGCAGTGAACAGGAGACCCAGTACTTC. It codes for CASSEQETQYF.

The J gene is TRBJ2-1, the V gene TRBV9; a weak D match, TRBD2 (6 bases). Germline V gives CDR1 SGDLS, CDR2 YYNGEE. The ends were cut back, 2 bases at V and 0 bases at J, with 15 bases in the middle. This CDR3 region has 17 residues. CDR3: CASSVEGGWSSYNEQFF. CDR3 in DNA: TGTGCCAGCAGCGTGGAAGGAGGGTGGAGCTCCTACAATGAGCAGTTCTTC.

The genes are TRBV11-3 and TRBJ2-1; 7 bases match TRBD2. This CDR3 is built from 16 residues. CDR1 and CDR2 (germline): SGHNT, YENEEA. V lost 0 bases and J lost 7; bases outside the gene matches: 9. CDR3 bases: TGTGCCAGCAGCTTAGAGGGGACTAAGGCCGCGAATGAGCAGTTCTTC. Protein sequence: CASSLEGTKAANEQFF.